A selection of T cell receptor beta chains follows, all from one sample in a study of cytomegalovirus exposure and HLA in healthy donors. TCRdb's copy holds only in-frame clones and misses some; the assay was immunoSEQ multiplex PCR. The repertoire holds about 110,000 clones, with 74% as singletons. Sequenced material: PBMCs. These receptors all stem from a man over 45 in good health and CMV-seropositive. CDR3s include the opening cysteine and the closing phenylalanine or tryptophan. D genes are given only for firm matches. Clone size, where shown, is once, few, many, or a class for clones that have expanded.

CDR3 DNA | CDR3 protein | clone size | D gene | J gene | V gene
TGTGCCACTGGAGGACAGTGGACCTCTGGAAACACCATATATTTT | CATGGQWTSGNTIYF | few | - | TRBJ1-3 | TRBV5-8
TGTGCCAGCAGTTTCCGGCGGAAAGAGACCCAGTACTTC | CASSFRRKETQYF | - | - | TRBJ2-5 | TRBV27
TGTGCCAGCATCTCGTCGGGGACAGAGAACACTGAAGCTTTCTTT | CASISSGTENTEAFF | - | TRBD1 | TRBJ1-1 | TRBV6-5
TGTGCCAGCAGGGTCGAGCACCTCTATGGCTACACCTTC | CASRVEHLYGYTF | - | - | TRBJ1-2 | TRBV6-1
TGTGCCAGCAGCCCCTTGGGACTAGCGGGGGGGCCACATACGCAGTATTTT | CASSPLGLAGGPHTQYF | - | TRBD2 | TRBJ2-3 | TRBV7-2
TGTGCCAGCAGCTTATGGACTAGCGGGGAGACCCAGTACTTC | CASSLWTSGETQYF | few | TRBD2 | TRBJ2-5 | TRBV5-4
TGTGCCAGCAGTCTTCCGACAGGCGGAAATGAAAAACTGTTTTTT | CASSLPTGGNEKLFF | - | - | TRBJ1-4 | TRBV28
TGCGCCAGCAGCCAAGCGACTACCGGCACAGATACGCAGTATTTT | CASSQATTGTDTQYF | - | - | TRBJ2-3 | TRBV4-1
TGTGCCAGCAGCCTAAGGACTAGCGGGGGGGATTACAATGAGCAGTTCTTC | CASSLRTSGGDYNEQFF | - | TRBD2 | TRBJ2-1 | TRBV13
TGCGCCAGCAGCTTCCTAGACAATGAGCAGTTCTTC | CASSFLDNEQFF | - | - | TRBJ2-1 | TRBV5-1
TGTGCCAGCAGGGGTACTAATAACTATGGCTACACCTTC | CASRGTNNYGYTF | - | - | TRBJ1-2 | TRBV2
TGTGCCAGCAGCTTAACAGGGCATGGCTACACCTTC | CASSLTGHGYTF | - | - | TRBJ1-2 | TRBV5-5
TGTGCCAGCAGTTCCCTCGGGGCTGGGGCCAACGTCCTGACTTTC | CASSSLGAGANVLTF | - | - | TRBJ2-6 | TRBV27
TGCGCCAGCACCCCGGAGCCGGGGAGACTAGCGGCCGCGAGGGAGACCCAGTACTTC | CASTPEPGRLAAARETQYF | few | TRBD2 | TRBJ2-5 | TRBV5-1
TGTGCCAGCAGCTTAGCGATGACAGCTACAGATACGCAGTATTTT | CASSLAMTATDTQYF | - | - | TRBJ2-3 | TRBV7-9
TGTGCCAGCAGTTTCAATAATTCACCCCTCCACTTT | CASSFNNSPLHF | - | - | TRBJ1-6 | TRBV27
TGCGCCAGCAGCCCTAGGGCTGGGGTACAGGGCTTGAACACTGAAGCTTTCTTT | CASSPRAGVQGLNTEAFF | once | - | TRBJ1-1 | TRBV5-1
TGCAGCGTTGAAAGTCAGGGTTTGGCCAGGAGGGGAGCTTTCTTT | CSVESQGLARRGAFF | - | - | TRBJ1-1 | TRBV29-1
TGCAGCGTTGGGGGGGGCGCCCAAGAGACCCAGTACTTC | CSVGGGAQETQYF | - | - | TRBJ2-5 | TRBV29-1
TGTGCCAGCTCCGGGGCGGGGGCTGCCTACGAGCAGTACTTC | CASSGAGAAYEQYF | - | - | TRBJ2-7 | TRBV6-5
TGTGCCAGCAGCTCTAGGCCCGAGGGAGGCGTGGAGGGCTACACCTTC | CASSSRPEGGVEGYTF | - | - | TRBJ1-2 | TRBV11-3
TGTGCCAGTGCACTAGCGGGGGACGGGGAGCAGTACTTC | CASALAGDGEQYF | - | TRBD2 | TRBJ2-7 | TRBV19
TGTGCCAGTAGTATTGGTCTCAGGGCCTACGAGCAGTACTTC | CASSIGLRAYEQYF | once | - | TRBJ2-7 | TRBV19
TGTGCCAGCGGAGAACAGGGTTTAGAAGATACGCAGTATTTT | CASGEQGLEDTQYF | - | - | TRBJ2-3 | TRBV2
TGTGCCAGCAGCTTAGTGGGCGGGAGTGCGTACAATGAGCAGTTCTTC | CASSLVGGSAYNEQFF | - | TRBD2 | TRBJ2-1 | TRBV7-9
TGTGCCAGCAGCCAGGGGACTAGGAATGGCGAGCAGTACTTC | CASSQGTRNGEQYF | - | TRBD2 | TRBJ2-7 | TRBV14
TGTGCCAGCTCACCGGGGACAGGCCCAACCTACGAGCAGTACTTC | CASSPGTGPTYEQYF | - | TRBD1 | TRBJ2-7 | TRBV18
TGTGCCACCCCAGAGGATACTAATGAAAAACTGTTTTTT | CATPEDTNEKLFF | - | - | TRBJ1-4 | TRBV6-4
TGTGCCAGCAGCAGACCAGGGGGGTTCGAGCCCCAGCATTTT | CASSRPGGFEPQHF | few | TRBD1 | TRBJ1-5 | TRBV6-6
TGCGCCAGCAGCCAAGCAAGGTCCGTCGGGGGCTACGAGCAGTACTTC | CASSQARSVGGYEQYF | - | - | TRBJ2-7 | TRBV4-1
TGTGCCAGCTCACCCGGAGGGTCTGGGACGGGGGACACCTTC | CASSPGGSGTGDTF | once | - | TRBJ1-2 | TRBV18
TGCGCCAGCAGCCAAGTGTCAACCTCGAGGGTGGGGTTGAACACTGAAGCTTTCTTT | CASSQVSTSRVGLNTEAFF | once | - | TRBJ1-1 | TRBV4-1
TGTGCCAGCAGACCGGGGGGGGCGAGTGGCTACACCTTC | CASRPGGASGYTF | - | - | TRBJ1-2 | TRBV6-5
TGTGCCAGCAGCCAAGAGGCGAGGCGGGATCTGACCTTCTTC | CASSQEARRDLTFF | - | - | TRBJ2-1 | TRBV4-2
TGTGCCAGCAGCTTAAACCAAGCGGGGGGGCCAGGCCACAATGAGCAGTTCTTC | CASSLNQAGGPGHNEQFF | once | TRBD2 | TRBJ2-1 | TRBV7-6
TGTGCCAGCGGGCAGAGCAATCAGCCCCAGCATTTT | CASGQSNQPQHF | once | - | TRBJ1-5 | TRBV2
TGTGCCAGTAGACTACTTAGCGGTGAGCAGTTCTTC | CASRLLSGEQFF | - | - | TRBJ2-1 | TRBV19
TGTGCCAGCAGTGCCGGACAGGACTACACAGATACGCAGTATTTT | CASSAGQDYTDTQYF | - | - | TRBJ2-3 | TRBV6-1
TGTGCCAGCACCCCCGGGTCCGGGGAGCAGTACTTC | CASTPGSGEQYF | once | - | TRBJ2-7 | TRBV28
TGCGCCAGCAGCTTGTTGTGGGGGGCCTACAATGAGCAGTTCTTC | CASSLLWGAYNEQFF | few | - | TRBJ2-1 | TRBV5-1
TGTGCCAGCAGCTTTGGGGACAGCATTTATGGCTACACCTTC | CASSFGDSIYGYTF | - | TRBD1 | TRBJ1-2 | TRBV7-2
TGTGCCAGCAGTACTGACAGACTCAATGAGCAGTTCTTC | CASSTDRLNEQFF | - | - | TRBJ2-1 | TRBV6-1
TGTGCCAGCAGCCTATTCATGACAGGGGAGAGTGGCTACACCTTC | CASSLFMTGESGYTF | - | TRBD1 | TRBJ1-2 | TRBV4-2
TGCAGCGTCCGACTAGCGGTGGGAGATACGCAGTATTTT | CSVRLAVGDTQYF | few | TRBD2 | TRBJ2-3 | TRBV29-1
TGCGCCAGCAGCTCGGGACAGGGATTAATCTATAATTCACCCCTCCACTTT | CASSSGQGLIYNSPLHF | few | TRBD1 | TRBJ1-6 | TRBV5-1
TGCGCCAGCAGCAACTCCATCTACGAGCAGTACTTC | CASSNSIYEQYF | - | - | TRBJ2-7 | TRBV5-1
TGTGCCAGCAGCTCGGTGAGGGGGGGATCCTACGAGCAGTACTTC | CASSSVRGGSYEQYF | - | - | TRBJ2-7 | TRBV11-2
TGCGCCAGCAGCTTGGCCACAGCTACCTACGAGCAGTACTTC | CASSLATATYEQYF | few | - | TRBJ2-7 | TRBV5-1
TGTGCCAGCAGTTCAGCCGGGACACAAAACAGCTACGAGCAGTACTTC | CASSSAGTQNSYEQYF | - | - | TRBJ2-7 | TRBV27
TGTGCCAGCAGTGCTGAGCGGGAGTTCAGGTTCTTC | CASSAEREFRFF | - | TRBD2 | TRBJ2-1 | TRBV2
TGTGCCAGCAGCTTGAGAAGGAGCGCTTCTAGCACAGATACGCAGTATTTT | CASSLRRSASSTDTQYF | - | - | TRBJ2-3 | TRBV5-4
TGCGCCAGCAGCTTGGGTACAGCCAACTCTGGAAACACCATATATTTT | CASSLGTANSGNTIYF | few | - | TRBJ1-3 | TRBV5-1
TGTGCCAGCAGTTACTCGAGTAGGGGCACTGAAGCTTTCTTT | CASSYSSRGTEAFF | few | - | TRBJ1-1 | TRBV6-6
TGTGCCTGGAGTCCCGCGAGGGGTAGCGGGAGTTACAATGAGCAGTTCTTC | CAWSPARGSGSYNEQFF | - | TRBD2 | TRBJ2-1 | TRBV30
TGTGCCAGCAGCTTAGAGGGGCGGAACATTGAAGCTTTCTTT | CASSLEGRNIEAFF | - | - | TRBJ1-1 | TRBV7-2